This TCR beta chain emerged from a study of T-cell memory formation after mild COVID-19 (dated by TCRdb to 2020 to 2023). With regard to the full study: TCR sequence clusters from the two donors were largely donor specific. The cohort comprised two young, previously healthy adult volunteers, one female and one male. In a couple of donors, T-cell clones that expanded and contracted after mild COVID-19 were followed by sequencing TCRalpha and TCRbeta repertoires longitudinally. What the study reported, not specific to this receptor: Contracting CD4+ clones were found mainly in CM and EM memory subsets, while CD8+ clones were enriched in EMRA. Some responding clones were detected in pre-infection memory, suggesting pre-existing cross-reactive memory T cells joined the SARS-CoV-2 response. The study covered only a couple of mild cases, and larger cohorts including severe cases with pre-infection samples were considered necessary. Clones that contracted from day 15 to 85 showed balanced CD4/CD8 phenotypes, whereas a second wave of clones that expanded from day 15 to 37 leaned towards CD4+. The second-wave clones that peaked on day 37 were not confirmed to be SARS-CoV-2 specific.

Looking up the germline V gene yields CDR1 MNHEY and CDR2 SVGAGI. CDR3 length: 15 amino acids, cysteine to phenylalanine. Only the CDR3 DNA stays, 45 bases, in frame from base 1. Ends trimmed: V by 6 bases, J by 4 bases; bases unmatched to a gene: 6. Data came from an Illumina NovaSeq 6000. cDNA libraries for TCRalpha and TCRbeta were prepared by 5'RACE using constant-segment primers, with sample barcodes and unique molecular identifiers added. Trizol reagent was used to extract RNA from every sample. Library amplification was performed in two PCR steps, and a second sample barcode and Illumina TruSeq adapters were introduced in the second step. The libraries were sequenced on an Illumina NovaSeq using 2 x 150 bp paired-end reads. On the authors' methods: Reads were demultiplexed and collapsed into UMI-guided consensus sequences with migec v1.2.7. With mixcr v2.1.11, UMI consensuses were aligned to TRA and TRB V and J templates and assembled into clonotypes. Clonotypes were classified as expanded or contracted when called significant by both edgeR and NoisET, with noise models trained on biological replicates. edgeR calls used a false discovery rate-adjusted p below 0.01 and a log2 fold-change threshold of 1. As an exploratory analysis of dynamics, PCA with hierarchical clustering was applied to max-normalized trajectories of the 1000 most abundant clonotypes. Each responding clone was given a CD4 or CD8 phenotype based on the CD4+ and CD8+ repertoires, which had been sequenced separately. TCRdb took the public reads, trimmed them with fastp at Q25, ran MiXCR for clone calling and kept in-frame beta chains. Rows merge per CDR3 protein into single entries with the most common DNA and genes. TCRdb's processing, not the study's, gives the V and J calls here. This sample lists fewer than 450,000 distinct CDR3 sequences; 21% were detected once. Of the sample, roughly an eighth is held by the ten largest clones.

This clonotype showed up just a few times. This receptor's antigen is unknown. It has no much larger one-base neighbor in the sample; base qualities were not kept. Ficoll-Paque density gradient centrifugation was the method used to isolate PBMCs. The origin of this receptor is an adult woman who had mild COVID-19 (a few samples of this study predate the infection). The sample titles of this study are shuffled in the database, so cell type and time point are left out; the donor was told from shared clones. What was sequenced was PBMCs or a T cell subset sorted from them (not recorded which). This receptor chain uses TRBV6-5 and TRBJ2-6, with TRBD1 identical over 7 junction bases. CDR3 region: CASRTDRAGANVLTF. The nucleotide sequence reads TGTGCCAGCAGAACAGACAGGGCCGGGGCCAACGTCCTGACTTTC.